The clone carrying this T cell receptor (beta chain) was found a few times. The antigen is not known. This entry is derived from a study of T cell repertoires in aging, cancer and after chemotherapy. Study-level information: Donor ages fell into six groups from 30 or younger up to 70 or older. Glioblastoma patients receiving temozolomide-based therapy gave paired samples before and after chemotherapy. Study-level points and caveats: In each cancer cohort, median generation probability increased across chemotherapy, suggesting thymic output rebounded. Compared with age-matched healthy donors, untreated hematological or solid cancer patients showed higher blood TCR clonality.

Germline-derived CDR1 and CDR2 are LGHNA and YSLEER. V shed 5 bases and J 8 bases; nucleotides not matched to a gene: 11. This CDR3 is 16 amino acids long. A mixed TRB-A/B primer pool amplified rearranged TRB by multiplex touch-down PCR. TCRdb re-analysed the multiplex PCR reads in MiXCR, keeping a single row per CDR3 protein. The sample comprises fewer than 4,500 distinct CDR3 sequences, 28% of which are singletons, and about 20% rests with the top ten. The template was genomic DNA from peripheral blood, not RNA. The chain couples TRBV4-3 to TRBJ2-1, with 11 bases aligning to TRBD1. This sequence originates from a human donor with a solid tumor. The specimen was blood. The CDR3 region has the DNA TGCGCCAGCAGCACGCACCCCGGACAGGGGGCCGATGAGCAGTTCTTC. Its translation is CASSTHPGQGADEQFF.